These 9 T cell receptor beta chains were all obtained from the same sample, sequenced in a study of cytomegalovirus exposure and HLA in healthy donors. The PCR used 60 Vbeta and 13 Jbeta primers. TCRdb's table, derived via immunoSEQ multiplex PCR, lists solely in-frame clones and lacks some. The sample gives 99,000 or so clones, about 83% of which show up once; 6.1% is in the top ten. Sequences were obtained from PBMCs. All receptors come from a man between 18 and 35 years old in good health and CMV-seronegative.

The chain combines TRBV18 with TRBJ2-3, with D perhaps TRBD2 (5 bases). V lost 6 bases, J lost 2 bases, and 9 bases lay in between. The CDR3 has 13 amino acids. CDR1 KGHSH and CDR2 LQKENI come from the germline V gene. The CDR3 loop is CASSGSSTDTQYF. CDR3 DNA: TGTGCCAGCTCGGGGAGTTCCACAGATACGCAGTATTTT.

The chain joins TRBV5-5 to TRBJ2-4, with D maybe TRBD1 (5 bases). Looked up from germline, CDR1 is SGHKS and CDR2 is YYEKEE (reference sequence). The length of the CDR3 is 17 residues. Trimming left V 4 bases short and J 0 bases short, with 17 bases between. The CDR3, as DNA: TGTGCCAGCAGCCCGCCTTCTAGGGGTCTAGCCAAAAACATTCAGTACTTC. Protein sequence: CASSPPSRGLAKNIQYF.

The chain uses TRBV13 and TRBJ1-2; 9 nucleotides line up with TRBD1. Germline assignment: CDR1 PRHDT and CDR2 FYEKMQ (reference sequence). The J segment lost 2 bases and the V segment lost 5 bases, leaving 6 bases of the junction unmatched. CDR3 length: 15 amino acids. The CDR3 DNA reads as TGTGCCAGCAGCCTTAGGACAGGGGTGAACTATGGCTACACCTTC. This gives the protein CASSLRTGVNYGYTF. Full variable domain (remainder filled in from reference TRBV13 and TRBJ1-2): AAGVIQSPRHLIKEKRETATLKCYPIPRHDTVYWYQQGPGQDPQFLISFYEKMQSDKGSIPDRFSAQQFSDYHSELNMSSLELGDSALYFCASSLRTGVNYGYTFGSGTRLTVV.

This chain links TRBV2 with TRBJ1-4; D is ambiguous. Germline V lookup: CDR1 SNHLY, CDR2 FYNNEI. V lost 8 bases to trimming and J lost 7 bases, with 11 bases between them. This CDR3 spans 12 amino acids. The CDR3 sequence is CASSNPGEKLFF. In nucleotides, the CDR3 is TGTGCCAGCTCTAACCCGGGTGAAAAACTGTTTTTT.

The CDR3 reads CASTPTVGQPNTGELFF. CDR3 in DNA: TGTGCCAGCACCCCCACGGTTGGACAACCGAACACCGGGGAGCTGTTTTTT. This chain connects TRBV27 to TRBJ2-2; TRBD1 might be the D (5 bases). The CDR3 spans 17 residues. CDR1 is MNHEY, CDR2 SMNVEV, per germline (reference sequence). Trimming took off 7 bases at V and 0 bases at J, with 18 bases between the two ends.

The chain couples TRBV4-2 to TRBJ2-3; 11 bases align to TRBD2. In germline, CDR1 is LGHNA, CDR2 YNFKEQ. The CDR3 totals 15 residues. J was trimmed by 5 bases and V by 4 bases; bases with no gene match: 5. CDR3 sequence: CASSRVLAGEDTQYF. Here the CDR3 DNA reads TGTGCCAGCAGCCGAGTACTAGCGGGAGAAGATACGCAGTATTTT.

The rearrangement links TRBV19 to TRBJ2-1; D ambiguous. Trimming left V 5 bases short and J 0 bases short, with 14 bases between. The CDR3 loop spans 16 amino acids. CDR1 is LNHDA, CDR2 SQIVND, per germline (reference sequence). CDR3 sequence: CASSSLTASSYNEQFF. The CDR3 DNA is TGTGCCAGTAGTTCCTTGACGGCTAGCTCCTACAATGAGCAGTTCTTC.

The rearrangement uses TRBV4-3 and TRBJ2-5, with D possibly being TRBD1 (5 bases). The CDR3 is made up of 15 amino acids. CDR1 LGHNA and CDR2 YSLEER come from the germline V gene. V was pared by 0 bases and J by 1 base, with 9 bases between. The CDR3 DNA is TGCGCCAGCAGCCAAGATCCCAGGGCCCAAGAGACCCAGTACTTC. It encodes CASSQDPRAQETQYF.

The chain uses TRBV25-1 and TRBJ2-7, with 10 bases aligning to TRBD2. Losses at the gene ends were 6 bases for V and 3 bases for J; bases not matched to a gene: 8. CDR1 and CDR2 (germline): MGHDK, SYGVNS. This CDR3 has 15 residues. This CDR3 reads CASRGTSGKYYEQYF. DNA for the CDR3: TGTGCCAGCAGGGGTACTAGCGGGAAGTACTACGAGCAGTACTTC.